These 30 T cell receptor beta chains were sequenced from one sample in a study of cytomegalovirus exposure and HLA in healthy donors. TCRdb keeps only in-frame clones here, not all; method: immunoSEQ multiplex PCR. The table shows over 150,000 clones, with 85% occurring only once. The sample taken for sequencing was PBMCs. The receptors here all came from a young man in good health and CMV-seropositive.

The rearrangement joins TRBV30 to TRBJ1-1; the match to TRBD1 covers 7 bases. The germline V gene has CDR1 GTSNPN and CDR2 SVGIG (reference sequence). The J segment lost 3 bases and the V segment lost 2 bases, leaving 3 bases of the junction unmatched. This CDR3 has 13 residues. CDR3 in amino acids: CAWSIQGDTEAFF. DNA of the CDR3: TGTGCCTGGAGTATCCAGGGGGACACTGAAGCTTTCTTT.

This rearrangement joins TRBV2 to TRBJ2-6; TRBD1 might be the D (5 bases). The germline V gene has CDR1 SNHLY and CDR2 FYNNEI. This CDR3 comprises 15 residues. V lost 6 bases, J lost 0 bases, and 9 bases lay in between. Here the CDR3 DNA reads TGTGCCAGCAGGTTCAGGGACTCTGGGGCCAACGTCCTGACTTTC. It yields the protein CASRFRDSGANVLTF. The whole variable domain, remainder taken from reference TRBV2 and TRBJ2-6, is EPEVTQTPSHQVTQMGQEVILRCVPISNHLYFYWYRQILGQKVEFLVSFYNNEISEKSEIFDDQFSVERPDGSNFTLKIRSTKLEDSAMYFCASRFRDSGANVLTFGAGSRLTVL.

This chain links TRBV5-4 with TRBJ2-5; D ambiguous. V was trimmed by 0 bases and J by 3 bases, leaving 6 bases between them. Per germline, CDR1 SGHNT and CDR2 YYREEE (reference sequence). The CDR3 totals 13 residues. CDR3 residues: CASSLVYEETQYF. CDR3 bases: TGTGCCAGCAGCTTGGTCTATGAAGAGACCCAGTACTTC. Combining the CDR3 with reference TRBV5-4 and TRBJ2-5 gives the whole variable domain ETGVTQSPTHLIKTRGQQVTLRCSSQSGHNTVSWYQQALGQGPQFIFQYYREEENGRGNFPPRFSGLQFPNYSSELNVNALELDDSALYLCASSLVYEETQYFGPGTRLLVL.

The chain combines TRBV27 with TRBJ2-1, with D uncertain. The germline V gene encodes CDR1 MNHEY and CDR2 SMNVEV (reference sequence). Trimming left V 0 bases short and J 5 bases short, with 8 bases between. This CDR3 has 14 amino acids. CDR3 protein: CASSLSMTHNEQFF. The CDR3 DNA reads TGTGCCAGCAGTTTATCGATGACTCACAATGAGCAGTTCTTC.

The rearrangement links TRBV6-1 to TRBJ2-7; 7 bases line up with TRBD2. Trimming cost V 7 bases and J 5 bases; bases outside gene matches: 14. Germline V gene lookup returns CDR1 MNHNS and CDR2 SASEGT. The CDR3 runs to 15 residues. The CDR3 sequence is CASTEGVGGGNEQYF. The CDR3 nucleotides read TGTGCCAGCACCGAAGGGGTGGGGGGAGGGAACGAGCAGTACTTC.

The rearrangement joins TRBV28 to TRBJ1-1, with TRBD1 as a possible D gene (6 bases). V was shortened by 6 bases and J by 5 bases, with 13 bases between the two germline ends. This CDR3 has 13 residues. The germline V gene has CDR1 MDHEN and CDR2 SYDVKM. CDR3 coding DNA: TGTGCCAGCAGGTGGACAGTTTGGACTGAAGCTTTCTTT. It encodes CASRWTVWTEAFF.

The CDR3 protein is CASSVVSGGASDTQYF. DNA for the CDR3: TGTGCCAGCAGCGTAGTTAGCGGGGGGGCCTCAGATACGCAGTATTTT. This sequence joins TRBV9 and TRBJ2-3; 11 bases match TRBD2. Per the germline V gene, CDR1 is SGDLS and CDR2 is YYNGEE. The CDR3 is 16 amino acids. With 0 bases clipped from V and 4 bases from J, the junction kept 4 bases outside the gene matches.

The rearrangement links TRBV9 to TRBJ2-5, with D perhaps matching TRBD1 (8 bases). CDR1 is SGDLS and CDR2 is YYNGEE in the germline V gene. CDR3 length equals 15 residues. V shed 3 bases and J shed 4 bases, with 16 bases lying between them. The CDR3 protein is CASSASGGGGETQYF. The CDR3, as DNA: TGTGCCAGCAGCGCTTCAGGGGGCGGGGGAGAGACCCAGTACTTC.

The V and J genes are TRBV5-6 and TRBJ2-5, with 7 bases lining up with TRBD1. The ends lost 2 bases at V and 5 bases at J; junction bases unmatched: 12. Germline values: CDR1 SGHDT, CDR2 YYEEEE. This CDR3 is 16 amino acids long. The CDR3 DNA reads TGTGCCAGCAGCTTACTGGGACAGTCCGAGGATGAGACCCAGTACTTC. This translates into CASSLLGQSEDETQYF.

The chain recombines TRBV19 with TRBJ2-3; D is perhaps TRBD2 (5 bases). This CDR3 is 12 amino acids long. The germline gives CDR1 LNHDA, CDR2 SQIVND (reference sequence). Between the trimmed V and J ends, which lost 5 bases and 3 bases, there was a span of 6 bases. The CDR3 loop is CASSGRTDTQYF. The CDR3 DNA reads TGTGCCAGTAGTGGGAGAACAGATACGCAGTATTTT.

The J gene is TRBJ1-1, the V gene TRBV5-4; D ambiguous. Trimming shortened V by 4 bases and J by 6 bases, and 13 bases separated the two germline ends. This CDR3 contains 13 residues. In germline, CDR1 is SGHNT, CDR2 YYREEE (reference sequence). The CDR3 DNA sequence: TGTGCCAGCAGCGATCCCCGGAGTCCTGAAGCTTTCTTT. As protein: CASSDPRSPEAFF.

The chain combines TRBV4-1 with TRBJ2-1, with D hard to call. Germline V gene sequence: CDR1 MGHRA, CDR2 YSYEKL. The ends were cut back, 1 base at V and 0 bases at J, with 16 bases in the middle. There are 18 residues in the CDR3. CDR3 bases: TGCGCCAGCAGCCAAGTCCCCAGGTTCGAGAGCTCCTACAATGAGCAGTTCTTC. Protein product: CASSQVPRFESSYNEQFF.

This clone was counted a single time. The V call is TRBV27, the J call TRBJ1-1, with D perhaps TRBD1 (6 bases). Per germline, CDR1 MNHEY and CDR2 SMNVEV (reference sequence). Deletions cut 6 bases from V and 2 bases from J, with 13 bases between. This CDR3 region has 14 residues. The CDR3 is CASSLTGDNTEAFF. The CDR3 DNA is TGTGCCAGCAGCCTGACAGGAGATAACACTGAAGCTTTCTTT.

This chain uses TRBV28 with TRBJ1-6; weak D call: TRBD1 (6 bases). The V end was cut by 6 bases, the J end by 5 bases, with 14 bases between. Per germline, CDR1 MDHEN and CDR2 SYDVKM. This CDR3 spans 15 amino acids. CDR3 DNA sequence: TGTGCCAGCAGAATCCTCCGGACAGATAATTCACCCCTCCACTTT. Translated: CASRILRTDNSPLHF.

The chain carries TRBV7-9 and TRBJ2-2; 14 positions agree with TRBD2. Per germline, CDR1 SEHNR and CDR2 FQNEAQ (reference sequence). The CDR3 loop spans 18 amino acids. Germline trimming cut 5 bases from V and 7 bases from J; bases unmatched to any gene: 12. The CDR3 sequence is CASSLGLAGGPGGGELFF. CDR3 DNA sequence: TGTGCCAGCAGCCTCGGACTAGCGGGAGGTCCAGGTGGCGGGGAGCTGTTTTTT.

This sequence joins TRBV10-3 and TRBJ2-7; 8 bases fit TRBD1. The CDR3 is made up of 14 amino acids. The V and J ends lost 6 bases and 2 bases, in that order; junction bases with no gene match: 6. The germline CDR1 and CDR2 sequences are ENHRY and SYGVKD. This CDR3 reads CAISRGQEAYEQYF. In DNA form, the CDR3 reads TGTGCCATCAGCAGGGGACAGGAGGCCTACGAGCAGTACTTC.

The V call is TRBV6-5, the J call TRBJ1-1, with 10 positions matching TRBD1. J lost 11 bases, V lost 6 bases, and 6 bases had no gene match. This CDR3 is 12 amino acids long. Germline V gives CDR1 MNHEY, CDR2 SVGAGI. DNA of the CDR3: TGTGCCAGCAGCGACAGGGGGCGCGGGGCTTTCTTT. Encoded protein: CASSDRGRGAFF.

The CDR3 nucleotides are TGTGCCAGCAGTGGCCTTACAGGGGACACAGATACGCAGTATTTT. Translating gives CASSGLTGDTDTQYF. The chain employs TRBV2 and TRBJ2-3; 7 bases match TRBD1. The germline V gene has CDR1 SNHLY and CDR2 FYNNEI. The CDR3 runs 15 residues. The V gene end was trimmed by 4 bases and the J gene end by 2 bases; junction bases not matched to a gene: 6.

The V and J genes are TRBV2 and TRBJ2-1, with 7 nucleotides matching TRBD2. J lost 0 bases, V lost 2 bases, and 4 bases had no gene match. The CDR3 contains 16 residues. CDR1 and CDR2 from the germline V gene are SNHLY and FYNNEI. CDR3 nucleotide sequence: TGTGCCAGCAGTGAAAAGGGCGGGAGCTCCTACAATGAGCAGTTCTTC. This gives the protein CASSEKGGSSYNEQFF.

The chain combines TRBV27 with TRBJ1-1; D is unresolved. The CDR3 extends over 15 amino acids. Germline lookup yields CDR1 MNHEY and CDR2 SMNVEV (reference sequence). Trimming stripped 2 bases from V and 0 bases from J, with 10 bases between. This CDR3 is CASSLSVRVNTEAFF. DNA for the CDR3: TGTGCCAGCAGTTTAAGTGTCCGAGTGAACACTGAAGCTTTCTTT.

The rearrangement joins TRBV7-3 to TRBJ2-3, with 11 bases aligning to TRBD1. Germline CDR1 is SGHTA and CDR2 is FQGTGA. The CDR3 has 16 amino acids. V shed 5 bases, J shed 0 bases, and the junction held 4 bases outside the gene matches. Here the CDR3 reads CASSPGTGGSTDTQYF. The CDR3 DNA sequence: TGTGCCAGCAGCCCCGGGACAGGGGGAAGCACAGATACGCAGTATTTT. Full variable domain (outside the CDR3, taken from reference TRBV7-3 and TRBJ2-3): GAGVSQTPSNKVTEKGKYVELRCDPISGHTALYWYRQSLGQGPEFLIYFQGTGAADDSGLPNDRFFAVRPEGSVSTLKIQRTERGDSAVYLCASSPGTGGSTDTQYFGPGTRLTVL.

CDR3 nucleotide sequence: TGTGCCAGCAGCGAGAATAGCGGGAGCTACGAGCAGTACTTC. As protein: CASSENSGSYEQYF. V is TRBV7-8 and J is TRBJ2-7; TRBD2 matches 9 bases. V dropped 5 bases and J dropped 3; count of bases not matched to a gene: 5. Germline CDR1 reads SGHVS; CDR2 reads FQNEAQ. CDR3 size: 14 residues.

Here the CDR3 DNA reads TGTGCCAGCAGTCGAATACAGGCGAACACCGGGGAGCTGTTTTTT. Its translation is CASSRIQANTGELFF. This chain joins TRBV28 and TRBJ2-2; tentative D call: TRBD1 (5 bases). V shed 5 bases and J shed 0 bases, with 10 bases lying between them. There are 15 residues in the CDR3. Germline values: CDR1 MDHEN, CDR2 SYDVKM.

The CDR3 sequence: CASSQGEGNEQYF. The CDR3 bases are TGCGCCAGCAGCCAAGGTGAGGGAAACGAGCAGTACTTC. The J gene is TRBJ2-7, the V gene TRBV4-1, with D maybe TRBD2 (5 bases). The CDR3 consists of 13 residues. The germline V gene encodes CDR1 MGHRA and CDR2 YSYEKL. V was shortened by 1 base and J by 5 bases, with 9 bases between the two germline ends.

The CDR3 loop is CASSPGNYGYTF. In nucleotides, the CDR3 is TGTGCCAGCAGCCCAGGGAACTATGGCTACACCTTC. This chain connects TRBV27 to TRBJ1-2, with D possibly being TRBD1 (5 bases). The germline V gene encodes CDR1 MNHEY and CDR2 SMNVEV (reference sequence). The CDR3 has 12 residues. V shed 6 bases and J shed 2 bases, with 7 bases lying between them.

This chain links TRBV7-8 with TRBJ1-5; no definite D call. The CDR3 spans 14 residues. Trimming removed 5 bases at V and 1 base at J, with 9 bases between. CDR1 is SGHVS and CDR2 is FQNEAQ in the germline V gene. The CDR3 reads CASSPQESNQPQHF. CDR3 sequence (DNA): TGTGCCAGCAGCCCGCAGGAAAGCAATCAGCCCCAGCATTTT.

The chain is built from TRBV2 and TRBJ2-1, with TRBD2 matching 13 bases. Trimming removed 11 bases from V and 8 bases from J; junction bases left unmatched: 6. Germline V CDR1 and CDR2: SNHLY, FYNNEI. The CDR3 extends over 13 amino acids. The CDR3 loop reads CAGGTSGVDEQFF. CDR3 nucleotide sequence: TGTGCCGGCGGGACTAGCGGGGTGGATGAGCAGTTCTTC.

This rearrangement joins TRBV28 to TRBJ1-1, with 8 bases fitting TRBD1. Trimming at V came to 5 bases and at J to 7 bases, leaving 6 bases not matched to a gene. This CDR3 has 13 residues. Per germline, CDR1 MDHEN and CDR2 SYDVKM. CDR3 in amino acids: CASSPTGQGEAFF. The CDR3 bases are TGTGCCAGCAGTCCGACCGGACAGGGTGAAGCTTTCTTT. The variable domain in full, completed from reference TRBV28 and TRBJ1-1, reads DVKVTQSSRYLVKRTGEKVFLECVQDMDHENMFWYRQDPGLGLRLIYFSYDVKMKEKGDIPEGYSVSREKKERFSLILESASTNQTSMYLCASSPTGQGEAFFGQGTRLTVV.

This clone was observed once. V usage is TRBV28 and J usage is TRBJ1-5; D ambiguous. This CDR3 is built from 19 residues. Trimming took 6 bases from V and 0 from J, leaving 24 bases between them. Germline V lookup: CDR1 MDHEN, CDR2 SYDVKM. The CDR3 nucleotides read TGTGCCAGCAGCCCCGGCGGGGAGAGTGCCCACATTAGCAATCAGCCCCAGCATTTT. Translation: CASSPGGESAHISNQPQHF.

This clone has only a few counts. The gene calls are TRBV19 and TRBJ2-1, with unresolved D. This CDR3 spans 13 amino acids. Trimming took off 3 bases at V and 7 bases at J, with 10 bases between the two ends. The germline V gene encodes CDR1 LNHDA and CDR2 SQIVND (reference sequence). The CDR3 protein is CASSITLVNEQFF. The CDR3 DNA sequence: TGTGCCAGTAGTATTACCCTAGTAAATGAGCAGTTCTTC.